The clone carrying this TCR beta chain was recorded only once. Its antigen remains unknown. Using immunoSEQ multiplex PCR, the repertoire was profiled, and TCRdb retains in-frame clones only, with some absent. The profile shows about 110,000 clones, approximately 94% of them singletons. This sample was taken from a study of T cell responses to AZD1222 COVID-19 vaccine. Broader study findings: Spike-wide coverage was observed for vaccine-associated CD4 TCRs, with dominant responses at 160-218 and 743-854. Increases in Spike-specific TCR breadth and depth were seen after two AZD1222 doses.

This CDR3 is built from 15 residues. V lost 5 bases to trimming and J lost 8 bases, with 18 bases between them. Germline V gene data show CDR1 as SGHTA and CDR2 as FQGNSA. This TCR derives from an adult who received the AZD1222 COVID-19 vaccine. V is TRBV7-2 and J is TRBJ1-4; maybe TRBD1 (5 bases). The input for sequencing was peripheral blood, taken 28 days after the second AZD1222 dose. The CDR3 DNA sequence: TGTGCCAGCAGCAATCAAGGAGGGGCGGGGGAAAAACTGTTTTTT. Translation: CASSNQGGAGEKLFF.